This T cell receptor beta chain appears in the sequencing data of a study of T cell responses to AZD1222 COVID-19 vaccine. Background on the study: It was second doses at about 4 or about 12 weeks that were pooled. Whole-study results and caveats: Donor demographics were predominantly white British with a female majority; clonal diversity may be underestimated.

In the case of this clone: The antigen remains undetermined.

The CDR3 contains 15 residues. The V end lost 4 bases, the J end lost 5 bases, and 18 bases lay between the germline ends. Germline V gives CDR1 SGDLS, CDR2 YYNGEE. The method was immunoSEQ multiplex PCR; TCRdb's version includes in-frame clones alone and lacks a portion of them. The data show about 180,000 clones, with around 88% seen just once and approximately 7.7% held by the top ten. The chain recombines TRBV9 with TRBJ2-5; the D gene could be TRBD1 or TRBD2 (6 bases each). This TCR came from an adult in good health. Specimen: peripheral blood, collected on day 0 of AZD1222 vaccination. The CDR3 nucleotides are TGTGCCAGCAGCCCCCACACGGGGGCGGGGGAGACCCAGTACTTC. This translates into CASSPHTGAGETQYF.